This T cell receptor beta chain was retrieved from a study of CD8+CD57+ T cells in acquired aplastic anemia. Study summary: Sorted CD4+ and CD8+ cell DNA averaged 3.2 ug. Study results and limitations: Both patients and controls carried the same twenty-nine CD8+ CDR3 sequences. Significant differences in CD8+ Simpson's diversity were not observed between patients and controls.

Genomic DNA provided the template from which TCR beta VDJ and CDR3 profiles were obtained. TCRdb reprocessed the reads with MiXCR, giving one entry per CDR3 protein. The sample has 200,000 to 300,000 distinct CDR3 sequences, about 44% seen once. V was trimmed by 4 bases and J by 8 bases, leaving 15 bases between them. The CDR3 is 14 amino acids. Germline assignment: CDR1 LGHNA and CDR2 YNFKEQ. Many counts were recorded for this clonotype. As yet, its antigen is unknown. Those patients picked for sequencing had displayed CD8+CD57+ cell expansion on flow cytometry. This chain links TRBV4-2 with TRBJ2-1; D not resolved. Sequenced: sorted CD4+, CD8+, or CD8+CD57+ T cells (not recorded which) from PBMCs. This clonotype was sampled from a human donor with aplastic anemia. The CDR3 spells CASSPIQGYDEQFF. Here the CDR3 DNA reads TGTGCCAGCAGCCCCATTCAAGGGTACGATGAGCAGTTCTTC.